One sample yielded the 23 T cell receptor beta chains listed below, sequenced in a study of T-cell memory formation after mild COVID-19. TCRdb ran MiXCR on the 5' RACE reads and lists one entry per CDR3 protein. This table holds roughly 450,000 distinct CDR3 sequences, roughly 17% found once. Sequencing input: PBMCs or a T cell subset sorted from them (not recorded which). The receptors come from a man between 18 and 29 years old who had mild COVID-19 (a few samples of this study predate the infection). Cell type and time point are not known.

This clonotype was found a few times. The DNA of the CDR3 is TGCGCCAGCAGCCAAGATAGGGGGACAAGCTCCTACGAGCAGTACTTC. Translating gives CASSQDRGTSSYEQYF. The chain is built from TRBV4-1 and TRBJ2-7; perhaps TRBD1 as D (6 bases). Germline values: CDR1 MGHRA, CDR2 YSYEKL. Trimming cost V 0 bases and J 0 bases, with 12 bases left between them. The CDR3 is made up of 16 amino acids.

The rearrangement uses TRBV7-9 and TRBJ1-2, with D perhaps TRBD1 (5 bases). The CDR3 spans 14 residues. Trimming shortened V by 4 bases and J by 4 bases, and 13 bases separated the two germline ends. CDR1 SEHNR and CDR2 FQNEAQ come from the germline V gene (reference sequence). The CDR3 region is CASSSSSGIYGYTF. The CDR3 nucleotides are TGTGCCAGCAGCTCATCCTCAGGGATCTATGGCTACACCTTC.

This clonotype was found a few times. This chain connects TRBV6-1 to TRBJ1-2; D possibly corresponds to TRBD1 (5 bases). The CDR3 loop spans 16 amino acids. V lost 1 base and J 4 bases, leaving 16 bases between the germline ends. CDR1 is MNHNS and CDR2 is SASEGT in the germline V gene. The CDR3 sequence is CASSEGPGGAGYGYTF. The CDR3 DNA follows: TGTGCCAGCAGTGAAGGTCCGGGAGGGGCTGGCTATGGCTACACCTTC.

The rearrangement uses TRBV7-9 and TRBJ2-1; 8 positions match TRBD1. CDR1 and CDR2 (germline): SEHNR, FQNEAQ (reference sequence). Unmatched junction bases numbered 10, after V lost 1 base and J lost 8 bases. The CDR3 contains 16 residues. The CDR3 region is CASSLDRGQGEDEQFF. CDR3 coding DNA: TGTGCCAGCAGCTTAGACCGTGGACAGGGAGAGGATGAGCAGTTCTTC. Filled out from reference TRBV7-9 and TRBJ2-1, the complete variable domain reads DTGVSQNPRHKITKRGQNVTFRCDPISEHNRLYWYRQTLGQGPEFLTYFQNEAQLEKSRLLSDRFSAERPKGSFSTLEIQRTEQGDSAMYLCASSLDRGQGEDEQFFGPGTRLTVL.

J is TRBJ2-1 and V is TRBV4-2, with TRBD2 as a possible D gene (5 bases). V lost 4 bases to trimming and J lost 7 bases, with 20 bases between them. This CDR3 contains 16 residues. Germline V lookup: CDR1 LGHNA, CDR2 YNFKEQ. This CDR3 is CASSPYGVTIINEQFF. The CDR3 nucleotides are TGTGCCAGCAGCCCGTACGGGGTAACAATTATAAATGAGCAGTTCTTC.

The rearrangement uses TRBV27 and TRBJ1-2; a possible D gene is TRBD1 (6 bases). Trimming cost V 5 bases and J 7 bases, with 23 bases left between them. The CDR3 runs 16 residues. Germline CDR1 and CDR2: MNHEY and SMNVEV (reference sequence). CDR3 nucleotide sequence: TGTGCCAGCAGTCCGGGCACCTGGGGGGCGTTCTCTGGCTACACCTTC. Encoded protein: CASSPGTWGAFSGYTF.

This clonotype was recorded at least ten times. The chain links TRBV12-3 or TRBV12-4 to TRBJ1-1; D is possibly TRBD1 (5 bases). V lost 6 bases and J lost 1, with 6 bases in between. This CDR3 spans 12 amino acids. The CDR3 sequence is CASSGGNTEAFF. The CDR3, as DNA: TGTGCCAGCAGCGGGGGGAACACTGAAGCTTTCTTT.

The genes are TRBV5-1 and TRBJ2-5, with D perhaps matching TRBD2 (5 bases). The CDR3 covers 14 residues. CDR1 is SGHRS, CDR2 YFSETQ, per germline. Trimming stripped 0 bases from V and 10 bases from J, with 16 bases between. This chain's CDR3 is CASSLASGLAGQYF. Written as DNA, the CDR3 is TGCGCCAGCAGCTTGGCCTCAGGATTGGCGGGCCAGTACTTC.

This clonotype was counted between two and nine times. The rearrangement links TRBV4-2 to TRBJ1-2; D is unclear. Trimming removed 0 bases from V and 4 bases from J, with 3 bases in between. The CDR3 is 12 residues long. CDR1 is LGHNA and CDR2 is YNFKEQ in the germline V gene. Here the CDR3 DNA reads TGTGCCAGCAGCCAAGATAGCTATGGCTACACCTTC. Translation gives CASSQDSYGYTF.

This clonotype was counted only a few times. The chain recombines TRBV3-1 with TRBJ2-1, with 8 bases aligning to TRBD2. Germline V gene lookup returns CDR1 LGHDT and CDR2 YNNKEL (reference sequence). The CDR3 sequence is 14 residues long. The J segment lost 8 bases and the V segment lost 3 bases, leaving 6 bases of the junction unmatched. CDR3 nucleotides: TGTGCCAGCAGCCAGCCTAGCGGGTTGTATGAGCAGTTCTTC. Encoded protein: CASSQPSGLYEQFF.

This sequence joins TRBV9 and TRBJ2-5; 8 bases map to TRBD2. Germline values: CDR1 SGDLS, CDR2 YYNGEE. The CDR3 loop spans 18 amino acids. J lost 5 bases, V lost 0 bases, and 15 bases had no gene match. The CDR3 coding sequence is TGTGCCAGCAGCGTAGGGGCCGGGACTAGAGACTCGTTGGAGACCCAGTACTTC. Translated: CASSVGAGTRDSLETQYF.

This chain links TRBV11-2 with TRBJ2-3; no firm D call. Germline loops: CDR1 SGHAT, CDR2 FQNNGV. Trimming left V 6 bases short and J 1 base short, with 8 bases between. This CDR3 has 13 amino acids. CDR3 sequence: CASRVQGTDTQYF. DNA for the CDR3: TGTGCCAGCAGGGTCCAGGGCACAGATACGCAGTATTTT.

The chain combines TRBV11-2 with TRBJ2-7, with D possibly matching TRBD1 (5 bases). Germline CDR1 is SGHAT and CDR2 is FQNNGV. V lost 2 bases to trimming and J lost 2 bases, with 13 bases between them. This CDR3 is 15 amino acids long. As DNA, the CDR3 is TGTGCCAGCAGCTTATCAGTAGGGGAAACCTACGAGCAGTACTTC. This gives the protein CASSLSVGETYEQYF.

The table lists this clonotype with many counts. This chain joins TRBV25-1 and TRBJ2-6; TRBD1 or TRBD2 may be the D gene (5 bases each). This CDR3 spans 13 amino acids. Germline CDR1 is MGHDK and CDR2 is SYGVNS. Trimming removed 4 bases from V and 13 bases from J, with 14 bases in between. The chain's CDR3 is CASSARTGPVLTF. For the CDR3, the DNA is TGTGCCAGCAGTGCCAGGACGGGGCCGGTCCTGACTTTC.

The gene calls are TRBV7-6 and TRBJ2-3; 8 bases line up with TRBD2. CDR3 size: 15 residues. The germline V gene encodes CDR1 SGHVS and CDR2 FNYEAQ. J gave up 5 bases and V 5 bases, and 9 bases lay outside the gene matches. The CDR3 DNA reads TGTGCCAGCAGCGCCCGCGGGGGGTCTGGAGATACGCAGTATTTT. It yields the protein CASSARGGSGDTQYF.

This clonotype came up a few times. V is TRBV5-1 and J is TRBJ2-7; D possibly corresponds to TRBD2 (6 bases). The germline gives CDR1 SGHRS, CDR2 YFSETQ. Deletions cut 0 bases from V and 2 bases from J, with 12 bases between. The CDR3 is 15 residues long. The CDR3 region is CASSLVRGRTYEQYF. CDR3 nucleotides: TGCGCCAGCAGCTTGGTTCGGGGGAGGACCTACGAGCAGTACTTC.

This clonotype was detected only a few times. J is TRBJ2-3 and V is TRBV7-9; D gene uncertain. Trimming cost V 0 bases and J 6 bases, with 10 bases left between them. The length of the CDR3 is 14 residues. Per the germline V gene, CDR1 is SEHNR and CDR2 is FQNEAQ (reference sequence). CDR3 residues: CASSLAGTDDTQYF. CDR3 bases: TGTGCCAGCAGCTTAGCGGGCACGGACGATACGCAGTATTTT.

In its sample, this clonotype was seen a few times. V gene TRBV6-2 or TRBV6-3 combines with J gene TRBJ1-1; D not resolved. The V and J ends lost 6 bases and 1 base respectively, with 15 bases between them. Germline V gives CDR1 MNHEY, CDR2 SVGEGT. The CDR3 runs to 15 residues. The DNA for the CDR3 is TGTGCCAGCAGCCGTTCGGCGTCCAGGAACACTGAAGCTTTCTTT. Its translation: CASSRSASRNTEAFF.

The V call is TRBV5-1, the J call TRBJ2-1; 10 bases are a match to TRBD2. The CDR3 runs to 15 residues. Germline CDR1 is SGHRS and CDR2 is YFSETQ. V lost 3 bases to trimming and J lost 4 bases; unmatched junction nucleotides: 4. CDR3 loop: CASSWIAGGYNEQFF. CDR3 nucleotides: TGCGCCAGCAGCTGGATAGCGGGGGGTTACAATGAGCAGTTCTTC.

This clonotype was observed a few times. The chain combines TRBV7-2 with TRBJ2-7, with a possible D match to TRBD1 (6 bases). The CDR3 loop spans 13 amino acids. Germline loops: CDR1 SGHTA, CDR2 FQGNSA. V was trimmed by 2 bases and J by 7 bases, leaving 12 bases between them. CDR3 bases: TGTGCCAGCAGCTTATGGGGGCGAGAGGAGCAGTACTTC. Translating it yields CASSLWGREEQYF.

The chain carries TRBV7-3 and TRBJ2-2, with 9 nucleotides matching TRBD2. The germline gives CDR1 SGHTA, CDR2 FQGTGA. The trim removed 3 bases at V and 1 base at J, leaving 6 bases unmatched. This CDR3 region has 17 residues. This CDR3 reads CASSLTSGSVNTGELFF. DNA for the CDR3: TGTGCCAGCAGCTTGACTAGCGGAAGCGTGAACACCGGGGAGCTGTTTTTT.

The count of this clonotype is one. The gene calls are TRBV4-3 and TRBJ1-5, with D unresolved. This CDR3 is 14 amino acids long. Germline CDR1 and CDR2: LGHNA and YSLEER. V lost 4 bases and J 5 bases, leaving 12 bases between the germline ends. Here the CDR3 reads CASSPAYGDQPQHF. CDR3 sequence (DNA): TGCGCCAGCAGCCCAGCGTATGGGGATCAGCCCCAGCATTTT.

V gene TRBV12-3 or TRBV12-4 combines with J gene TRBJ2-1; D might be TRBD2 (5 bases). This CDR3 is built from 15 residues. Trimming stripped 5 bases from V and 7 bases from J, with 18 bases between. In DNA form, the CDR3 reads TGTGCCAGCAGTAGGACTGGGGTTGGGTTAAATGAGCAGTTCTTC. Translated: CASSRTGVGLNEQFF.